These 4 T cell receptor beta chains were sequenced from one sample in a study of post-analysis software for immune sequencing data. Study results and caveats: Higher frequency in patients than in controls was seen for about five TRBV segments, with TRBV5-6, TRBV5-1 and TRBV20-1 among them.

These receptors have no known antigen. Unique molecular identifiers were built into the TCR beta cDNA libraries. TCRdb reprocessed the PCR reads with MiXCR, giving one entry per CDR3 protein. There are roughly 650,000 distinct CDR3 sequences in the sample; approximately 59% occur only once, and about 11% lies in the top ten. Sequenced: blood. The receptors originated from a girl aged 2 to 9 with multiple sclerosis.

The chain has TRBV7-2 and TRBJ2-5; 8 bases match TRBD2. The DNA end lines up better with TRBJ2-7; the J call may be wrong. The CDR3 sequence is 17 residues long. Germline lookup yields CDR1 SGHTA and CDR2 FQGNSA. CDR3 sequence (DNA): TGTGCCAGCAGCTTAGGCAAAATCGGGAGGGCCTCCTACGAGCAGTACTTC. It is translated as CASSLGKIGRASYEQYF.

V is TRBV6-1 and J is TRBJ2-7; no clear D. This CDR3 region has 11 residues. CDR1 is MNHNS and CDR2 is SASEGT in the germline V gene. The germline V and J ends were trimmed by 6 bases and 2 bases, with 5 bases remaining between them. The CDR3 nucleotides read TGTGCCAGCAGGGTCGCCTACGAGCAGTACTTC. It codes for CASRVAYEQYF.

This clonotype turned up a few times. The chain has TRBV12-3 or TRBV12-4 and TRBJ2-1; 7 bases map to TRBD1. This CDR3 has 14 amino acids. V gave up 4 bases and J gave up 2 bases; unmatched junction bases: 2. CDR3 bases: TGTGCCAGCAGTTCACAGGGGACCTACAATGAGCAGTTCTTC. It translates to CASSSQGTYNEQFF.

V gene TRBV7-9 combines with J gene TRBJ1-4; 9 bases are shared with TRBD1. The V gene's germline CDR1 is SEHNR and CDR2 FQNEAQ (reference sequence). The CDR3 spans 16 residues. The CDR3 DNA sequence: TGTGCTCCCGGTCATGGCGGACAGGGGATTAATGAAAAACTGTTTTTT. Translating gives CAPGHGGQGINEKLFF.